This T cell receptor beta chain is from a study of T cell responses to AZD1222 COVID-19 vaccine. In the study overall: Second-dose recipients at about 4 or about 12 weeks were treated as one pooled group.

Sequenced by immunoSEQ multiplex PCR; TCRdb stores in-frame clones only, minus some. The table records more than 95,000 clones, roughly 90% of them present only once. This CDR3 contains 16 residues. In germline, CDR1 is MGHRA, CDR2 YSYEKL. V shed 3 bases and J 0 bases; nucleotides not matched to a gene: 6. This clonotype originated in an adult in good health. The sample was peripheral blood, taken on day 0 of AZD1222 vaccination. The chain has TRBV4-1 and TRBJ2-3, with 7 positions matching TRBD1. The CDR3 sequence: CASSQGQTTSTDTQYF. CDR3 DNA sequence: TGCGCCAGCAGCCAGGGACAGACTACTAGCACAGATACGCAGTATTTT.